The text below deals with one TCR beta chain. The data are from a study of blood T cell repertoires in COVID-19. This CDR3 spans 13 amino acids. Germline CDR1 reads LGHDT; CDR2 reads YNNKEL (reference sequence). Between the trimmed V and J ends, which lost 4 bases and 8 bases, there was a span of 14 bases. Libraries were prepared by immunoSEQ multiplex PCR; TCRdb keeps only in-frame clonotypes and omits some of them. The profile shows about 370,000 clones, around 90% of them singletons. The Seattle patients joined while their infection was active and were tracked longitudinally afterward. This sequence joins TRBV3-1 (or the pseudogene TRBV3-2) and TRBJ1-2; D possibly corresponds to TRBD1 (6 bases). This TCR came from a woman aged 25 to 39 with COVID-19, enrolled during active disease. The sample taken for sequencing was peripheral blood. The CDR3 coding sequence is TGTGCCAGCAGCCCACACAGGGAAGGAGGCTACACCTTC. It specifies CASSPHREGGYTF.